The entry below describes one T cell receptor beta chain. This sample is part of a study of shared clonotypes between healthy human individuals. Using immunoSEQ multiplex PCR, the repertoire was profiled, and TCRdb retains in-frame clones only, with some absent. Of about 2.4 million clones listed, roughly 93% are singletons. This CDR3 region has 20 residues. V was clipped by 7 bases and J by 4 bases; unmatched bases: 23. Germline V gene data show CDR1 as SQVTM and CDR2 as ANQGSEA. This TCR was recovered from a man aged 18 to 29 in good health. Some clones in this sample may be carry-over from other donors' samples. The sample comprised naive CD4+ T cells from PBMCs. Subset described: CD45RA+ positively selected. The rearrangement uses TRBV29-1 and TRBJ2-1; 12 bases agree with TRBD1. CDR3 in amino acids: CSAGDRGLVLVGKVYNEQFF. CDR3 in DNA: TGCAGCGCCGGGGACAGGGGGCTCGTGTTGGTGGGGAAGGTGTACAATGAGCAGTTCTTC.